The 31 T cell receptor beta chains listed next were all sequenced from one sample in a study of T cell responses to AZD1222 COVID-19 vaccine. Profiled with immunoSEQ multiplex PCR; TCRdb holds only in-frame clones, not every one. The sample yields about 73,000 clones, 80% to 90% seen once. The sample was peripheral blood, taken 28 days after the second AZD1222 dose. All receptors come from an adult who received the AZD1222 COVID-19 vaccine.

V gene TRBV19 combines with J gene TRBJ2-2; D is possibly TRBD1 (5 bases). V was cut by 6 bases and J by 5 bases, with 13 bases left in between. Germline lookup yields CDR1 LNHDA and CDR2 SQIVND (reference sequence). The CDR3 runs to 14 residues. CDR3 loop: CASRGAAGTGELFF. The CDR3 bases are TGTGCCAGTAGAGGGGCGGCCGGAACCGGGGAGCTGTTTTTT.

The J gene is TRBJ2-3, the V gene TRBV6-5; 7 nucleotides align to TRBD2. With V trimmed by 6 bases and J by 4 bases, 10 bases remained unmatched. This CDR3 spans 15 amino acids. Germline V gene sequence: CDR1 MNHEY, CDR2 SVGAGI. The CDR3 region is CASSYRLGRPDTQYF. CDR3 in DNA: TGTGCCAGCAGCTACCGCCTCGGGAGGCCAGATACGCAGTATTTT.

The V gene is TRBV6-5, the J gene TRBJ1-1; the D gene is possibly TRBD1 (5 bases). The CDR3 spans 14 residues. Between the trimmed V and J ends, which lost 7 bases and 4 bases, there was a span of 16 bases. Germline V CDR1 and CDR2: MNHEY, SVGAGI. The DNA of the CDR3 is TGTGCCAGCATCAGGATGAGGGGAGGCACTGAAGCTTTCTTT. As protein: CASIRMRGGTEAFF.

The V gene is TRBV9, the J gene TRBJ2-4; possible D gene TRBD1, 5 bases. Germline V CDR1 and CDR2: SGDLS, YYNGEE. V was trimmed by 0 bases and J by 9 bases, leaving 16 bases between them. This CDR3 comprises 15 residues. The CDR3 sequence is CASSVGGRGIGIQYF. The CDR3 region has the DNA TGTGCCAGCAGCGTAGGCGGAAGGGGAATCGGCATTCAGTACTTC.

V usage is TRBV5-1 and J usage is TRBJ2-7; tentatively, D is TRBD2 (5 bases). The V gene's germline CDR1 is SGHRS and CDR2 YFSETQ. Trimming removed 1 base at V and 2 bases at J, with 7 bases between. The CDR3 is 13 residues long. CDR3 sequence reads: CASSLPGTYEQYF. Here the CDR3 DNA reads TGCGCCAGCAGCTTGCCGGGGACCTACGAGCAGTACTTC.

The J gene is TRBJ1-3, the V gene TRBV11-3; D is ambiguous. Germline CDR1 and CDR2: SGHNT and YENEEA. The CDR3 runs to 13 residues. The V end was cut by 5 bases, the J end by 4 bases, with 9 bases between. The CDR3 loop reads CASSPSRGNTIYF. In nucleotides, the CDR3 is TGTGCCAGCAGCCCCTCCAGGGGAAACACCATATATTTT.

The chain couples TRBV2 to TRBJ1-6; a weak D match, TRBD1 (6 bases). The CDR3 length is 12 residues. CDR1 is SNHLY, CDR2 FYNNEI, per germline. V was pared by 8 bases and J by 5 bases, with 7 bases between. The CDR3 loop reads CASGQHNSPLHF. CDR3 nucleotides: TGTGCCAGCGGACAGCATAATTCACCCCTCCACTTT.

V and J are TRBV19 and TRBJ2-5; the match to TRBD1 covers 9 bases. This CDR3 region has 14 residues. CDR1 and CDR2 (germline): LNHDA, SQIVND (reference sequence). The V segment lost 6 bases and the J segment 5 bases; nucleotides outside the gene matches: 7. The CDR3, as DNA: TGTGCCAGTAGCCAGCGGACAGGGGACGAGACCCAGTACTTC. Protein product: CASSQRTGDETQYF.

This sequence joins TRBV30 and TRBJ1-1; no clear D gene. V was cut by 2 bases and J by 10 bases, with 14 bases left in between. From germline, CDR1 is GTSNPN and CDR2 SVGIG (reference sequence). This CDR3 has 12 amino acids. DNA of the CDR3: TGTGCCTGGAGTACCTGGTCGGGGAGAGCTTTCTTT. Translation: CAWSTWSGRAFF.

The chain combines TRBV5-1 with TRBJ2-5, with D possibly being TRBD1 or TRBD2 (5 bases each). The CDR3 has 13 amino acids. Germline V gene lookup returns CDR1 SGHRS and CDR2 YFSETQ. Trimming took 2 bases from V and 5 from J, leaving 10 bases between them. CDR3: CASSFEGRETQYF. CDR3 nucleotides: TGCGCCAGCAGCTTCGAGGGGCGGGAGACCCAGTACTTC.

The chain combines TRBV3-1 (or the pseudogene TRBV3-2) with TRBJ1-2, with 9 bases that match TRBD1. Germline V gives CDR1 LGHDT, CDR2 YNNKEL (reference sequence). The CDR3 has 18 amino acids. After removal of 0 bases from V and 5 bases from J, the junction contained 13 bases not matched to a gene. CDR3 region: CASSQDFPGQGLRYGYTF. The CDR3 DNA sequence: TGTGCCAGCAGCCAAGATTTTCCCGGACAGGGGCTTCGATATGGCTACACCTTC.

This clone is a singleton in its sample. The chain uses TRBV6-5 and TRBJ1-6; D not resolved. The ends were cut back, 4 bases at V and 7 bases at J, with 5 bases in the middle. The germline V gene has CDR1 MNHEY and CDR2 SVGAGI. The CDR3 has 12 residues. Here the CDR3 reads CASSWLNSPLHF. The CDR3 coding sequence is TGTGCCAGCAGTTGGCTGAATTCACCCCTCCACTTT.

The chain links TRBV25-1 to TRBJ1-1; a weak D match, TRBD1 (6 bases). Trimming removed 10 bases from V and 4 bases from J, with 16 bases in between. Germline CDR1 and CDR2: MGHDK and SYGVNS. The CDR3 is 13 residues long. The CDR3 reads CATTRGLGTEAFF. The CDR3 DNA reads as TGTGCCACTACCAGGGGACTGGGCACTGAAGCTTTCTTT. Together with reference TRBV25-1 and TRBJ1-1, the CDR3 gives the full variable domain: EADIYQTPRYLVIGTGKKITLECSQTMGHDKMYWYQQDPGMELHLIHYSYGVNSTEKGDLSSESTVSRIRTEHFPLTLESARPSHTSQYLCATTRGLGTEAFFGQGTRLTVV.

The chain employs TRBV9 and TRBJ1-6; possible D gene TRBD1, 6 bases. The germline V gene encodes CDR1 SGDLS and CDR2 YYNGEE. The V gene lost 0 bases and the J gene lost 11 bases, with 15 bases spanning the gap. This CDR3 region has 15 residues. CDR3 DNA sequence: TGTGCCAGCAGCGTAGGTTCTCCGGGACAAGCACCCCTCCACTTT. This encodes CASSVGSPGQAPLHF.

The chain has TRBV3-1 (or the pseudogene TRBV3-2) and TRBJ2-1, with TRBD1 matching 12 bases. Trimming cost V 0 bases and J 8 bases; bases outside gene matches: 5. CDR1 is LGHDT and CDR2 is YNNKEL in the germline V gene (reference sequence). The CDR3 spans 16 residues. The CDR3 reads CASSQDLGQGAYEQFF. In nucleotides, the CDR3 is TGTGCCAGCAGCCAAGATCTGGGACAGGGGGCATATGAGCAGTTCTTC.

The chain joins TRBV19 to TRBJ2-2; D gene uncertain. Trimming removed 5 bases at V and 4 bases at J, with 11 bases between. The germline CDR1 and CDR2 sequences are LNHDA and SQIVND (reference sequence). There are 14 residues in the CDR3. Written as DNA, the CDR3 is TGTGCCAGTAGTTCCAATGGTGGCACCGGGGAGCTGTTTTTT. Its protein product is CASSSNGGTGELFF.

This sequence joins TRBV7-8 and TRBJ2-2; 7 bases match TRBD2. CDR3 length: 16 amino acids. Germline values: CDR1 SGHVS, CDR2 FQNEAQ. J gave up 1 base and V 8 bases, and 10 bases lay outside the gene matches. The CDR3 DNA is TGTGCCAGCGCCATAGTGGCTAGCGGGAACACCGGGGAGCTGTTTTTT. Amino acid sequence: CASAIVASGNTGELFF.

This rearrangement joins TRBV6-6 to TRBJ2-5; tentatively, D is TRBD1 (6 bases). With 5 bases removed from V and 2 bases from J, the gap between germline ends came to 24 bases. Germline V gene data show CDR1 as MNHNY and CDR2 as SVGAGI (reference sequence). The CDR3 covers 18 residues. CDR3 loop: CASSPPRGWAQGQETQYF. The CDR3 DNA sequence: TGTGCCAGCAGTCCCCCTCGAGGATGGGCACAGGGACAAGAGACCCAGTACTTC.

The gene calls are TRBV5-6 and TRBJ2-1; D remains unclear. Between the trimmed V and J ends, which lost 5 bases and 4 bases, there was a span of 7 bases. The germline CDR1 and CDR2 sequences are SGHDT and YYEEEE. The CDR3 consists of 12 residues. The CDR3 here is CASSRRYNEQFF. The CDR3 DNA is TGTGCCAGCAGTCGAAGATACAATGAGCAGTTCTTC. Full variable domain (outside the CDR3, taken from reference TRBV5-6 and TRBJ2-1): DAGVTQSPTHLIKTRGQQVTLRCSPKSGHDTVSWYQQALGQGPQFIFQYYEEEERQRGNFPDRFSGHQFPNYSSELNVNALLLGDSALYLCASSRRYNEQFFGPGTRLTVL.

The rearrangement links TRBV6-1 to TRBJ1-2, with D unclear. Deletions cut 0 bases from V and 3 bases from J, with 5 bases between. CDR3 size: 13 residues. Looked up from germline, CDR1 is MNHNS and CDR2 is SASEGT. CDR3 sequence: CASSEAADYGYTF. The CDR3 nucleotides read TGTGCCAGCAGTGAAGCGGCCGACTATGGCTACACCTTC.

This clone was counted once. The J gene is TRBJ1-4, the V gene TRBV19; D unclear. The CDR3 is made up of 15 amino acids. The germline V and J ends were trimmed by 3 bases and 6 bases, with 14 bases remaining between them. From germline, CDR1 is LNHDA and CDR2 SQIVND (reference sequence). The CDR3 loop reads CASSMTGPGDEKLFF. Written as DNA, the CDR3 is TGTGCCAGTAGTATGACCGGGCCTGGGGATGAAAAACTGTTTTTT.

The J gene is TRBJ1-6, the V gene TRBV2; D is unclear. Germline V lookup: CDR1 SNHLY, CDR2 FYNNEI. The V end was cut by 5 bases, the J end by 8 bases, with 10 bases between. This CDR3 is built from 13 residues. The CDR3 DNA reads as TGTGCCAGCAGTTCATTTGGTGATTCACCCCTCCACTTT. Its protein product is CASSSFGDSPLHF.

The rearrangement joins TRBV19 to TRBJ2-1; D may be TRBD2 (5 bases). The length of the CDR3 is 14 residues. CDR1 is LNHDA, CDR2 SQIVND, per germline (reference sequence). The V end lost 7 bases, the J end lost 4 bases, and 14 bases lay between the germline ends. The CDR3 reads CASKASGGYNEQFF. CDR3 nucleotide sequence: TGTGCCAGTAAGGCCAGCGGAGGATACAATGAGCAGTTCTTC.

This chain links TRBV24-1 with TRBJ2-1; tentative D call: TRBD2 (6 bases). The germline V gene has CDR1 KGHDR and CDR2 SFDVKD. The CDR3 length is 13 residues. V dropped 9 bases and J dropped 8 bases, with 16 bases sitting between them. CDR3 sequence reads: CATRGLPGDEQFF. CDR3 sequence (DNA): TGTGCCACCCGGGGACTTCCCGGCGATGAGCAGTTCTTC.

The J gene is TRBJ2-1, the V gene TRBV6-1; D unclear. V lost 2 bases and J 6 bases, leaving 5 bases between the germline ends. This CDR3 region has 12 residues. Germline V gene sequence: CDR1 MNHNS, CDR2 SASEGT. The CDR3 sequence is CASSEPGNEQFF. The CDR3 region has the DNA TGTGCCAGCAGTGAACCGGGCAATGAGCAGTTCTTC.

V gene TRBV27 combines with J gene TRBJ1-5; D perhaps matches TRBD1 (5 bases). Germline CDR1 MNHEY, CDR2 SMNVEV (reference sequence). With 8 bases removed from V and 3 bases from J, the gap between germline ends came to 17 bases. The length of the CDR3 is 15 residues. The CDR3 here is CASRGGGAVNQPQHF. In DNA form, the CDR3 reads TGTGCCAGCCGGGGAGGAGGGGCTGTCAATCAGCCCCAGCATTTT.

CDR3: CSVEALIMNTEAFF. DNA for the CDR3: TGCAGCGTTGAGGCCCTTATCATGAACACTGAAGCTTTCTTT. The chain links TRBV29-1 to TRBJ1-1; D is unresolved. Deletions cut 3 bases from V and 0 bases from J, with 11 bases between. CDR1 is SQVTM and CDR2 is ANQGSEA in the germline V gene. The CDR3 consists of 14 residues.

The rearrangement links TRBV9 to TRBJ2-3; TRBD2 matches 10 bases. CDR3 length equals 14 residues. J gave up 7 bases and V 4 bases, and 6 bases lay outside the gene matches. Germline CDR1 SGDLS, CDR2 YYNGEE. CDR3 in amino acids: CASSQRGGGNTQYF. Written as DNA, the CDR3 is TGTGCCAGCAGCCAGCGGGGGGGCGGAAATACGCAGTATTTT.

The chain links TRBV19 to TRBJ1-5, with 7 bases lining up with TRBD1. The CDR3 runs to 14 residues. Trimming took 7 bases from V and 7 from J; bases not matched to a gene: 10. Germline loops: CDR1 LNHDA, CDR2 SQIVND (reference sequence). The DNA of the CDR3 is TGTGCCAGTAACAGGGGCTCTTTAGGACAGCCCCAGCATTTT. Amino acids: CASNRGSLGQPQHF.

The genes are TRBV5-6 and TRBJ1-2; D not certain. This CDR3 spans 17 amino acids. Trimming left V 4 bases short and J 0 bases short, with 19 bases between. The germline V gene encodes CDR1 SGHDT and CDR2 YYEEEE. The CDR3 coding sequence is TGTGCCAGCAGCCATAACGGAGGGCACGATCCTAACTATGGCTACACCTTC. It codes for CASSHNGGHDPNYGYTF.

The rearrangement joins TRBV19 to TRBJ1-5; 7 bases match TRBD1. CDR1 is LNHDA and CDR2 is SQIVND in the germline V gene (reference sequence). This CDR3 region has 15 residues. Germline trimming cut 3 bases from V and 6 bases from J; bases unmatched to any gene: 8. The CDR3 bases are TGTGCCAGTAGTATCGACAGGGTATCTCCTCAGCCCCAGCATTTT. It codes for CASSIDRVSPQPQHF.